The 19 T cell receptor beta chains presented below share a single source sample, sequenced in a study of neurological immune-mediated disorders. In TCRdb, the 5' RACE reads were re-called with MiXCR into one record per CDR3 protein. The repertoire holds 70,000 to 90,000 distinct CDR3 sequences, 5.8% seen once, with over 6.5% in the top ten. Time point denoted: longitudinal time-point 2. The sequenced sample was PBMCs. These receptors all come from a woman aged 60 to 75 with multiple sclerosis.

This clonotype was picked up many times. The genes are TRBV2 and TRBJ2-1; D gene unclear. There are 16 residues in the CDR3. V was trimmed by 6 bases and J by 0 bases, leaving 15 bases between them. Germline V lookup: CDR1 SNHLY, CDR2 FYNNEI. CDR3 coding DNA: TGTGCCAGCAGACGCCCTGACGGTGACTCCTACAATGAGCAGTTCTTC. Its translation: CASRRPDGDSYNEQFF.

This clonotype has a count of ten or more. This CDR3 is CSAMGTASYNEQFF. The CDR3, as DNA: TGCAGTGCTATGGGGACAGCCTCCTACAATGAGCAGTTCTTC. The chain links TRBV20-1 to TRBJ2-1; 7 nucleotides align to TRBD1. This CDR3 has 14 amino acids. V shed 4 bases, J shed 0 bases, and the junction held 3 bases outside the gene matches. Looked up from germline, CDR1 is DFQATT and CDR2 is SNEGSKA (reference sequence).

This clonotype was observed at least ten times. V is TRBV7-9 and J is TRBJ2-2; 16 bases match TRBD2. The CDR3 has 19 amino acids. CDR1 and CDR2 from the germline V gene are SEHNR and FQNEAQ (reference sequence). The junction had 12 bases not matched to a gene; V was cut back by 6 bases and J by 5 bases. The CDR3, as DNA: TGTGCCAGCAGGGCGAACCTGGGGACTAGCGGGGGGGAAACCGGGGAGCTGTTTTTT. It yields the protein CASRANLGTSGGETGELFF.

This clonotype appeared many times. J is TRBJ2-7 and V is TRBV24-1, with unresolved D. The germline V and J ends were trimmed by 9 bases and 0 bases, with 17 bases remaining between them. This CDR3 comprises 15 residues. CDR1 is KGHDR and CDR2 is SFDVKD in the germline V gene. The CDR3 nucleotides read TGTGCCACCCAAGGGCCCGGCCGGAGCTCCTACGAGCAGTACTTC. Amino acid sequence: CATQGPGRSSYEQYF.

This clonotype was seen at least ten times. The chain combines TRBV5-1 with TRBJ2-1; D ambiguous. The length of the CDR3 is 15 residues. Germline V gives CDR1 SGHRS, CDR2 YFSETQ. Trimming removed 6 bases from V and 6 bases from J, with 19 bases in between. The CDR3 DNA reads TGCGCCAGCACCCCCGCATCGCCTTATGGCAATGAGCAGTTCTTC. Translation gives CASTPASPYGNEQFF. Combining the CDR3 with reference TRBV5-1 and TRBJ2-1 gives the whole variable domain KAGVTQTPRYLIKTRGQQVTLSCSPISGHRSVSWYQQTPGQGLQFLFEYFSETQRNKGNFPGRFSGRQFSNSRSEMNVSTLELGDSALYLCASTPASPYGNEQFFGPGTRLTVL.

This clonotype was detected many times. The V gene is TRBV30, the J gene TRBJ1-2; maybe TRBD1 (6 bases). The germline V and J ends were trimmed by 3 bases and 5 bases, with 25 bases remaining between them. The CDR3 spans 17 residues. The germline V gene has CDR1 GTSNPN and CDR2 SVGIG (reference sequence). The CDR3 DNA reads TGTGCCTGGAGCGACCGACAGGACCAGGGCCGCTTGTATGGCTACACCTTC. Encoded protein: CAWSDRQDQGRLYGYTF. Full variable domain (outside the CDR3, taken from reference TRBV30 and TRBJ1-2): SQTIHQWPATLVQPVGSPLSLECTVEGTSNPNLYWYRQAAGRGLQLLFYSVGIGQISSEVPQNLSASRPQDRQFILSSKKLLLSDSGFYLCAWSDRQDQGRLYGYTFGSGTRLTVV.

In its sample, this clonotype was seen many times. The chain links TRBV7-7 to TRBJ2-5; 7 bases line up with TRBD2. CDR3 length: 14 residues. The germline V gene has CDR1 SSHAT and CDR2 FNYEAQ (reference sequence). V lost 5 bases, J lost 6 bases, and 9 bases stayed unmatched. For the CDR3, the DNA is TGTGCCAGCAGCCTGCTGGCGGGGGACCAGACCCAGTACTTC. This codes for CASSLLAGDQTQYF.

At least ten counts were recorded for this clonotype. CDR3 in amino acids: CASRKGLAGGEQFF. CDR3 in DNA: TGTGCCAGCAGGAAAGGGCTAGCGGGGGGTGAGCAGTTCTTC. The chain recombines TRBV28 with TRBJ2-1; 11 nucleotides align to TRBD2. The V segment lost 6 bases and the J segment 9 bases; nucleotides outside the gene matches: 7. The CDR3 extends over 14 amino acids. From germline, CDR1 is MDHEN and CDR2 SYDVKM.

Notes on this clonotype: At one end, the junction sequence differs from germline, possibly due to a read error. This rearrangement joins TRBV5-6 to TRBJ2-3; D gene unclear. Per the germline V gene, CDR1 is SGHDT and CDR2 is YYEEEE. The CDR3 is 14 residues long. In DNA, the CDR3 is TGTGCCAGCAGCCCAGGCCCGGGCAAAGATACGAAGTATTTT. This encodes CASSPGPGKDTKYF.

There are many counts of this clonotype. DNA for the CDR3: TGTGCCAGCAGTCGGGACACCGGGAACACTGAAGCTTTCTTT. Its protein product is CASSRDTGNTEAFF. This chain joins TRBV27 and TRBJ1-1; D is perhaps TRBD1 (6 bases). The CDR3 is 14 residues long. In germline, CDR1 is MNHEY, CDR2 SMNVEV (reference sequence). Deletions cut 5 bases from V and 1 base from J, with 11 bases between.

This clonotype was observed at least ten times. The rearrangement uses TRBV10-3 and TRBJ1-1; 8 bases line up with TRBD1. The trim removed 7 bases at V and 0 bases at J, leaving 4 bases unmatched. This CDR3 comprises 14 residues. CDR1 and CDR2 (germline): ENHRY, SYGVKD. The CDR3, as DNA: TGTGCCATCAAGCAGGGGGCTATGAACACTGAAGCTTTCTTT. This translates into CAIKQGAMNTEAFF.

This clonotype was seen repeatedly, ten times or more. The chain employs TRBV15 and TRBJ1-3; D not certain. V shed 3 bases and J shed 2 bases, with 17 bases lying between them. In germline, CDR1 is LNHNV, CDR2 YYDKDF (reference sequence). This CDR3 spans 17 amino acids. CDR3 region: CATSSFLSIRTGNTIYF. CDR3 bases: TGTGCCACCAGCAGTTTTCTTTCGATTCGCACTGGAAACACCATATATTTT. Drawing the rest from reference TRBV15 and TRBJ1-3, the complete variable domain is DAMVIQNPRYQVTQFGKPVTLSCSQTLNHNVMYWYQQKSSQAPKLLFHYYDKDFNNEADTPDNFQSRRPNTSFCFLDIRSPGLGDTAMYLCATSSFLSIRTGNTIYFGEGSWLTVV.

Ten or more counts support this clonotype. This chain links TRBV18 with TRBJ2-2; 9 bases line up with TRBD2. This CDR3 spans 16 amino acids. From germline, CDR1 is KGHSH and CDR2 LQKENI. Losses at the gene ends were 6 bases for V and 3 bases for J; bases not matched to a gene: 8. CDR3 DNA sequence: TGTGCCAGCTCCTCGACCGGGACTAGCTACACCGGGGAGCTGTTTTTT. Translation gives CASSSTGTSYTGELFF.

This clonotype is medium-sized by share. The CDR3 bases are TGTGCCAGCAGCGCTTCCCTAGCGGGGTCAGAGACCCAGTACTTC. Translating it yields CASSASLAGSETQYF. This chain links TRBV11-2 with TRBJ2-5; 9 bases align to TRBD2. The CDR3 has 15 residues. The V and J ends lost 5 bases and 4 bases, in that order; junction bases with no gene match: 8. Germline CDR1 SGHAT, CDR2 FQNNGV.

This clonotype was found many times. V usage is TRBV7-8 and J usage is TRBJ1-1; TRBD1 is a possible D gene (5 bases). This CDR3 has 16 residues. Trimming shortened V by 2 bases and J by 4 bases, and 17 bases separated the two germline ends. CDR1 and CDR2 (germline): SGHVS, FQNEAQ. CDR3 DNA sequence: TGTGCCAGCAGCTTACTTTCTCAGGGAAAGGGCACTGAAGCTTTCTTT. Translated: CASSLLSQGKGTEAFF.

The table lists this clonotype with many counts. Written as DNA, the CDR3 is TGTGCCACCAGCAGAGATTTCAGGGAAAAGACCCAGTACTTC. It yields the protein CATSRDFREKTQYF. The chain uses TRBV15 and TRBJ2-5; a weak D match, TRBD1 (5 bases). Germline lookup yields CDR1 LNHNV and CDR2 YYDKDF (reference sequence). This CDR3 is built from 14 residues. The V end lost 0 bases, the J end lost 6 bases, and 11 bases lay between the germline ends.

This clonotype was seen a handful of times. The chain uses TRBV3-1 and TRBJ2-2; 8 nucleotides align to TRBD1. CDR3 length: 17 amino acids. V was pared by 4 bases and J by 7 bases, with 14 bases of the junction left unmatched. Germline V CDR1 and CDR2: LGHDT, YNNKEL (reference sequence). In DNA form, the CDR3 reads TGTGCCAGCAGCCTCGAATACCAGGGGGCGCGGGACGGGGAGCTGTTTTTT. This encodes CASSLEYQGARDGELFF.

This clonotype came up many times. This chain links TRBV6-6 with TRBJ2-1, with D possibly TRBD2 on 7 matching bases. The CDR3 sequence is 16 residues long. Germline CDR1 and CDR2: MNHNY and SVGAGI (reference sequence). The V gene lost 3 bases and the J gene lost 4 bases, with 16 bases spanning the gap. The DNA for the CDR3 is TGTGCCAGCAGTTATCCGGCGGGGGCGAGATACAATGAGCAGTTCTTC. Residues: CASSYPAGARYNEQFF.

This clonotype was found a few times. The V and J genes are TRBV7-2 and TRBJ2-3, with D possibly TRBD2 on 5 matching bases. This CDR3 contains 17 residues. The germline V gene has CDR1 SGHTA and CDR2 FQGNSA. The V end lost 1 base, the J end lost 5 bases, and 19 bases lay between the germline ends. This CDR3 is CASSLVAASGGKDTQYF. The CDR3 DNA sequence: TGTGCCAGCAGCTTAGTCGCCGCCAGCGGTGGGAAAGATACGCAGTATTTT.